Shown below are 22 T cell receptor beta chains from a single sample sequenced in a study of siplizumab effects on memory and regulatory T cells. Method: immunoSEQ multiplex PCR; TCRdb's copy keeps in-frame clones and lacks some. Of some 62,000 clones in the sample, roughly 80% were seen once. The sequencing sample was made of memory CD4+ T cells sorted from blood. The origin of the receptors is a human donor in good health.

The chain joins TRBV6-1 to TRBJ1-2; 7 bases align to TRBD1. V lost 7 bases to trimming and J lost 4 bases; unmatched junction nucleotides: 6. The V gene's germline CDR1 is MNHNS and CDR2 SASEGT. CDR3 length: 13 amino acids. The CDR3 reads CASIWAGGYGYTF. CDR3 sequence (DNA): TGTGCCAGCATATGGGCAGGGGGCTATGGCTACACCTTC.

This chain connects TRBV6-1 to TRBJ1-5; the D is unclear. V shed 2 bases and J shed 4 bases, with 12 bases lying between them. CDR1 is MNHNS and CDR2 is SASEGT in the germline V gene. The CDR3 consists of 15 residues. The CDR3 protein is CASSEMANSNQPQHF. As DNA, the CDR3 is TGTGCCAGCAGTGAAATGGCAAATAGTAATCAGCCCCAGCATTTT.

V gene TRBV5-5 combines with J gene TRBJ1-5; TRBD1 agrees at 7 bases. J lost 2 bases, V lost 4 bases, and 9 bases had no gene match. The CDR3 contains 16 residues. Germline CDR1 is SGHKS and CDR2 is YYEKEE (reference sequence). The CDR3 spells CASSTGTDPGNQPQHF. The CDR3 DNA follows: TGTGCCAGCAGCACAGGGACAGACCCGGGCAATCAGCCCCAGCATTTT.

A single count supports this clone. The chain has TRBV6-5 and TRBJ2-2; 8 positions agree with TRBD1. Germline V CDR1 and CDR2: MNHEY, SVGAGI. V was pared by 6 bases and J by 4 bases, with 4 bases of the junction left unmatched. CDR3 size: 14 residues. The CDR3 spells CASRLTGVTGELFF. The CDR3 nucleotides read TGTGCCAGCAGGTTGACAGGGGTCACCGGGGAGCTGTTTTTT.

This chain uses TRBV6-1 with TRBJ1-6; no clear D. This CDR3 is 13 amino acids long. Per germline, CDR1 MNHNS and CDR2 SASEGT. The V end was cut by 2 bases, the J end by 7 bases, with 6 bases between. The CDR3 region is CASSEKENSPLHF. CDR3 DNA sequence: TGTGCCAGCAGTGAAAAGGAGAATTCACCCCTCCACTTT.

This clone was seen more than once but under ten times. The V call is TRBV5-1, the J call TRBJ2-1; the match to TRBD1 covers 9 bases. CDR1 SGHRS and CDR2 YFSETQ come from the germline V gene. This CDR3 is built from 14 residues. V shed 6 bases and J 9 bases; nucleotides not matched to a gene: 10. This CDR3 reads CASNPGQGPSEQFF. CDR3 DNA: TGCGCCAGCAACCCGGGACAGGGACCCAGTGAGCAGTTCTTC.

This chain links TRBV7-3 with TRBJ1-2; TRBD1 might be the D (5 bases). Germline CDR1 is SGHTA and CDR2 is FQGTGA. The CDR3 contains 13 residues. The ends were cut back, 5 bases at V and 8 bases at J, with 15 bases in the middle. CDR3 DNA: TGTGCCAGCAGCCCGCAGGGTTCGGACGGCTACACCTTC. Its protein is CASSPQGSDGYTF.

This rearrangement joins TRBV5-1 to TRBJ2-4; a weak D match, TRBD2 (7 bases). The CDR3 has 18 residues. CDR1 is SGHRS and CDR2 is YFSETQ in the germline V gene. Between the trimmed V and J ends, which lost 0 bases and 0 bases, there was a span of 16 bases. The CDR3: CASSLAKGGGEAKNIQYF. CDR3 in DNA: TGCGCCAGCAGCTTGGCCAAAGGGGGGGGCGAAGCCAAAAACATTCAGTACTTC.

With regard to this clone: The same CDR3 also results from other DNA sequences found in this sample. The genes are TRBV30 and TRBJ1-3; D unresolved. Trimming removed 1 base from V and 5 bases from J, with 3 bases in between. Germline V lookup: CDR1 GTSNPN, CDR2 SVGIG (reference sequence). The length of the CDR3 is 11 residues. The CDR3 coding sequence is TGTGCCTGGAGTGACAGAAACACCATATATTTT. Protein: CAWSDRNTIYF.

The rearrangement links TRBV5-1 to TRBJ2-2; maybe TRBD2 (6 bases). The V and J ends lost 4 bases and 8 bases respectively, with 12 bases between them. Germline lookup yields CDR1 SGHRS and CDR2 YFSETQ. The CDR3 extends over 13 amino acids. As DNA, the CDR3 is TGCGCCAGCAGCCCTTCCCTAGCGGGGGAGCTGTTTTTT. It is translated as CASSPSLAGELFF. The full variable domain, with the rest looked up from reference TRBV5-1 and TRBJ2-2, is KAGVTQTPRYLIKTRGQQVTLSCSPISGHRSVSWYQQTPGQGLQFLFEYFSETQRNKGNFPGRFSGRQFSNSRSEMNVSTLELGDSALYLCASSPSLAGELFFGEGSRLTVL.

The V call is TRBV6-1, the J call TRBJ1-2; D unclear. The germline V gene has CDR1 MNHNS and CDR2 SASEGT. The CDR3 is 13 residues long. Trimming removed 7 bases from V and 8 bases from J, with 17 bases in between. The CDR3 sequence: CASTSNRARGYTF. CDR3 nucleotide sequence: TGTGCCAGCACCTCGAATAGGGCGCGAGGCTACACCTTC.

The chain combines TRBV5-4 with TRBJ2-3; 8 bases line up with TRBD2. Germline lookup yields CDR1 SGHNT and CDR2 YYREEE (reference sequence). The J segment lost 0 bases and the V segment lost 3 bases, leaving 3 bases of the junction unmatched. This CDR3 has 15 residues. The CDR3, as DNA: TGTGCCAGCAGCTCCGCGGGGGGCAGCACAGATACGCAGTATTTT. The encoded protein is CASSSAGGSTDTQYF. The full variable domain, rest sourced from reference TRBV5-4 and TRBJ2-3, is ETGVTQSPTHLIKTRGQQVTLRCSSQSGHNTVSWYQQALGQGPQFIFQYYREEENGRGNFPPRFSGLQFPNYSSELNVNALELDDSALYLCASSSAGGSTDTQYFGPGTRLTVL.

This clone came up once. The chain employs TRBV7-2 and TRBJ2-2, with 9 bases that match TRBD1. The germline CDR1 and CDR2 sequences are SGHTA and FQGNSA. CDR3 length: 15 amino acids. J was trimmed by 7 bases and V by 8 bases; bases with no gene match: 11. As DNA, the CDR3 is TGTGCCAGCCTCCGAGGACAGGGGACATTCGGGGAGCTGTTTTTT. It encodes CASLRGQGTFGELFF.

This chain links TRBV7-2 with TRBJ2-5; a possible D gene is TRBD2 (6 bases). The V gene lost 5 bases and the J gene lost 5 bases, with 18 bases spanning the gap. CDR3 length equals 15 residues. The germline gives CDR1 SGHTA, CDR2 FQGNSA. CDR3 in DNA: TGTGCCAGCAGCGCCCAGACTAGTTTTGGGGAGACCCAGTACTTC. As protein: CASSAQTSFGETQYF. The whole variable domain, filled in from reference TRBV7-2 and TRBJ2-5, reads GAGVSQSPSNKVTEKGKDVELRCDPISGHTALYWYRQSLGQGLEFLIYFQGNSAPDKSGLPSDRFSAERTGGSVSTLTIQRTQQEDSAVYLCASSAQTSFGETQYFGPGTRLLVL.

This clone was observed a handful of times. In the same sample, other DNA sequences code for this CDR3. The V and J genes are TRBV2 and TRBJ1-5; D is possibly TRBD1 (6 bases). Trimming took 8 bases from V and 0 from J, leaving 11 bases between them. Germline V gene lookup returns CDR1 SNHLY and CDR2 FYNNEI. The CDR3 is 14 residues long. The CDR3 DNA reads TGTGCCAGCGGTAAACAGGGTAGCAATCAGCCCCAGCATTTT. It specifies CASGKQGSNQPQHF.

The chain recombines TRBV5-1 with TRBJ2-7, with D perhaps TRBD2 (7 bases). Trimming took off 4 bases at V and 3 bases at J, with 11 bases between the two ends. Germline V gene lookup returns CDR1 SGHRS and CDR2 YFSETQ. There are 13 residues in the CDR3. The CDR3 nucleotides are TGCGCCAGCAGCCGGGGGGCGGACTACGAGCAGTACTTC. Translated: CASSRGADYEQYF.

The sample holds one count of this clone. The genes are TRBV2 and TRBJ2-7; D is undetermined. CDR3 size: 11 residues. Looked up from germline, CDR1 is SNHLY and CDR2 is FYNNEI. V lost 7 bases and J 2 bases, leaving 6 bases between the germline ends. CDR3 DNA: TGTGCCAGCAAAACGGCCTACGAGCAGTACTTC. Protein sequence: CASKTAYEQYF.

The chain is built from TRBV25-1 and TRBJ2-5, with D possibly being TRBD1 (7 bases). The CDR3 is made up of 16 amino acids. Looked up from germline, CDR1 is MGHDK and CDR2 is SYGVNS. V was pared by 3 bases and J by 5 bases, with 19 bases between. This CDR3 is CASSEGGQSAVETQYF. For the CDR3, the DNA is TGTGCCAGCAGTGAGGGGGGACAGTCGGCGGTGGAGACCCAGTACTTC.

The chain has TRBV11-3 and TRBJ2-3; weak D call: TRBD2 (6 bases). The germline V and J ends were trimmed by 4 bases and 6 bases, with 14 bases remaining between them. Germline V gives CDR1 SGHNT, CDR2 YENEEA. The CDR3 runs to 14 residues. The CDR3 DNA sequence: TGTGCCAGCAGCTCCCCGGGACTTGGGGATACGCAGTATTTT. It translates to CASSSPGLGDTQYF.

This clone was seen only a few times. The J gene is TRBJ1-1, the V gene TRBV12-5; D remains ambiguous. Germline V lookup: CDR1 LGHNT, CDR2 FRNRAP. The CDR3 has 13 residues. Trimming removed 4 bases from V and 1 base from J, with 7 bases in between. CDR3 bases: TGTGCTAGTGGTTCCTTGTCGAACACTGAAGCTTTCTTT. This encodes CASGSLSNTEAFF.

The gene calls are TRBV30 and TRBJ2-1; the D gene is possibly TRBD1 (6 bases). The CDR3 extends over 12 amino acids. V shed 1 base and J shed 9 bases, with 10 bases lying between them. In germline, CDR1 is GTSNPN, CDR2 SVGIG (reference sequence). CDR3: CAWSDRAIEQFF. The CDR3 bases are TGTGCCTGGAGTGACAGGGCAATTGAGCAGTTCTTC.

The V and J genes are TRBV10-3 and TRBJ2-1; TRBD2 aligns across 9 bases. The CDR3 runs to 13 residues. V lost 7 bases, J lost 7 bases, and 5 bases stayed unmatched. From germline, CDR1 is ENHRY and CDR2 SYGVKD. CDR3 amino acids: CAIKTAGGNEQFF. CDR3 coding DNA: TGTGCCATCAAGACAGCGGGAGGAAATGAGCAGTTCTTC.